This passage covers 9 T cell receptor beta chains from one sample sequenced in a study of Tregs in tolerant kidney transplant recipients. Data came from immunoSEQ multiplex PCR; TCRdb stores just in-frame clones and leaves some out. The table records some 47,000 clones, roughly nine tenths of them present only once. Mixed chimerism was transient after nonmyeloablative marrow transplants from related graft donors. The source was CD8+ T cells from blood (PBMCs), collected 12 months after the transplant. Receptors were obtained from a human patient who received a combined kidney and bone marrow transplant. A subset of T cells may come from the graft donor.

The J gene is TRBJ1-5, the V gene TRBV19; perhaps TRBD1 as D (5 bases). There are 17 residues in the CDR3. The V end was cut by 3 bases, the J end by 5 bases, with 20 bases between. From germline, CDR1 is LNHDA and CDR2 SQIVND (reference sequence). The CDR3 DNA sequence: TGTGCCAGTAGTATTCACTCTCTAGGGGAACAATATCAGCCCCAGCATTTT. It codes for CASSIHSLGEQYQPQHF.

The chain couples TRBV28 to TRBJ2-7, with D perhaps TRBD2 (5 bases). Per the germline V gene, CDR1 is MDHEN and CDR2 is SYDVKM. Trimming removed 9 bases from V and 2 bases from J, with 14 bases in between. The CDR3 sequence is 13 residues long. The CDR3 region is CARMSGETYEQYF. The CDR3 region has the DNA TGTGCCAGGATGAGCGGAGAAACCTACGAGCAGTACTTC.

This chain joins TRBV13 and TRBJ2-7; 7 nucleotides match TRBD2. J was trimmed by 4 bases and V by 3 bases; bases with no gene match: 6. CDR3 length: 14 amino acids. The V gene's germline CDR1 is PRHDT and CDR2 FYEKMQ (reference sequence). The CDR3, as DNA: TGTGCCAGCAGCTTTGGGCTGGGAGGGTACGAGCAGTACTTC. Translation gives CASSFGLGGYEQYF.

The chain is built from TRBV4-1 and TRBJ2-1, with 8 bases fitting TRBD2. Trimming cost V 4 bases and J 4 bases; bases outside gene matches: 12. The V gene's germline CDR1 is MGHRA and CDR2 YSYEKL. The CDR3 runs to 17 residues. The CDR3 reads CASSPRGIAGPYNEQFF. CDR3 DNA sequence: TGCGCCAGCAGCCCGAGGGGGATAGCGGGGCCGTACAATGAGCAGTTCTTC.

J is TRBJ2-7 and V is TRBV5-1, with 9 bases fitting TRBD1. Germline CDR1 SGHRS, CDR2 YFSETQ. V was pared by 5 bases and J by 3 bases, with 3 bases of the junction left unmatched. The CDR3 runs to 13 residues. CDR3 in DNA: TGCGCCAGCAGTTGGACAGGGGACTACGAGCAGTACTTC. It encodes CASSWTGDYEQYF. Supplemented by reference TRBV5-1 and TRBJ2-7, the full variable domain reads KAGVTQTPRYLIKTRGQQVTLSCSPISGHRSVSWYQQTPGQGLQFLFEYFSETQRNKGNFPGRFSGRQFSNSRSEMNVSTLELGDSALYLCASSWTGDYEQYFGPGTRLTVT.

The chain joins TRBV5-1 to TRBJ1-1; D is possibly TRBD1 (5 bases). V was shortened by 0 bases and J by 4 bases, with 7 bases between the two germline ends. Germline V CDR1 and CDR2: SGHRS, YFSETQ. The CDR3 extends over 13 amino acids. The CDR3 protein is CASSLGDFTEAFF. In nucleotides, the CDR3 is TGCGCCAGCAGCTTGGGGGACTTCACTGAAGCTTTCTTT.

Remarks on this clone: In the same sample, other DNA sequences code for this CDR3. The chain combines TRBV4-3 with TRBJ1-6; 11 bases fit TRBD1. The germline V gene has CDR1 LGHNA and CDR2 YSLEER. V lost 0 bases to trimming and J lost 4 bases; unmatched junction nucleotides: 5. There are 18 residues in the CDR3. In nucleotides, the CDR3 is TGCGCCAGCAGCCAAGATCCAGGACAGGGGGCATATAATTCACCCCTCCACTTT. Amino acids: CASSQDPGQGAYNSPLHF.

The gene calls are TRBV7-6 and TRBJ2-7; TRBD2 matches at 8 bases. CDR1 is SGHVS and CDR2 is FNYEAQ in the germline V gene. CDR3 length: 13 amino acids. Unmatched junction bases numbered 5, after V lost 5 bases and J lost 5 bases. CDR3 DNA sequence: TGTGCCAGCAGCCCCGGGGGGGTTCACGAGCAGTACTTC. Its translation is CASSPGGVHEQYF. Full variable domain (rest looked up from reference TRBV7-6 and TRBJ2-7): GAGVSQSPRYKVTKRGQDVALRCDPISGHVSLYWYRQALGQGPEFLTYFNYEAQQDKSGLPNDRFSAERPEGSISTLTIQRTEQRDSAMYRCASSPGGVHEQYFGPGTRLTVT.

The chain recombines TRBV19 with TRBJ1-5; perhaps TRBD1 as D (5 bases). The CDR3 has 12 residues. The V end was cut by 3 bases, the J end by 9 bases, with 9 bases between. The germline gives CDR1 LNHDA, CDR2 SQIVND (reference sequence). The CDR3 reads CASSIGGPPQHF. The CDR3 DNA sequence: TGTGCCAGTAGTATCGGGGGACCGCCCCAGCATTTT.